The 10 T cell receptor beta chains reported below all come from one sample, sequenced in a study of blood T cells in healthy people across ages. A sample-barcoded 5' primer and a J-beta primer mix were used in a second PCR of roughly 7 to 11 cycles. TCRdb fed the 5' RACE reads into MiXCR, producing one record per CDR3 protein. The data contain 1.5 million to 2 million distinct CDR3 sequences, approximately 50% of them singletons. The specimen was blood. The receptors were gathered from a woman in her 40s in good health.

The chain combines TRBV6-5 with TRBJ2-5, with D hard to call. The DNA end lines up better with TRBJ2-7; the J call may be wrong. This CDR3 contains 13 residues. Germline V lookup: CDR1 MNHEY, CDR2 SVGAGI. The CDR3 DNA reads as TGTGCCAGCAGCTCTGGACGGCCCCACGAGCAGTACTTC. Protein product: CASSSGRPHEQYF.

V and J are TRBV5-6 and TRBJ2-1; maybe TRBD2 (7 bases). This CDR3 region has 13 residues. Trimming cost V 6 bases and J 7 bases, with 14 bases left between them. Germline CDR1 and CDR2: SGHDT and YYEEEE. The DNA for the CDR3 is TGTGCCAGCACCGCCGGGGGGCTAAATGAGCAGTTCTTC. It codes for CASTAGGLNEQFF.

The CDR3 region is CASSPRQGTVGETQYF. CDR3 bases: TGTGCCAGCAGCCCCAGACAGGGGACGGTAGGAGAGACCCAGTACTTC. The chain couples TRBV7-2 to TRBJ2-5; TRBD1 agrees at 8 bases. The J segment lost 4 bases and the V segment lost 5 bases, leaving 12 bases of the junction unmatched. The CDR3 has 16 residues. Germline lookup yields CDR1 SGHTA and CDR2 FQGNSA.

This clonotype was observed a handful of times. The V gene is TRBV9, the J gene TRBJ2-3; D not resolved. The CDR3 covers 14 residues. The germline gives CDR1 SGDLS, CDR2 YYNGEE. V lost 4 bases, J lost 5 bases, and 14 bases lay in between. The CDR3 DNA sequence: TGTGCCAGCAGCCCCCCTTGGGTAGGAGATACGCAGTATTTT. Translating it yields CASSPPWVGDTQYF.

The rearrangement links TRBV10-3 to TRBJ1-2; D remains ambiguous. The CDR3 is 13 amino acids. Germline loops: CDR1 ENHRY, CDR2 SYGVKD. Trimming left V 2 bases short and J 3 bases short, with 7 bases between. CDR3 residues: CAISEDQDYGYTF. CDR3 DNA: TGTGCCATCAGTGAGGACCAGGACTATGGCTACACCTTC.

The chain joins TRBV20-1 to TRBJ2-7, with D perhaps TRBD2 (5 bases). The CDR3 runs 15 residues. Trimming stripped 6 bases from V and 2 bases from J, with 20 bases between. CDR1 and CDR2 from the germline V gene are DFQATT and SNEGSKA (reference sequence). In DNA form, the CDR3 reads TGCAGTGCAGTTTCTCAGGAGGCCTTAACCTACGAGCAGTACTTC. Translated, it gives CSAVSQEALTYEQYF.

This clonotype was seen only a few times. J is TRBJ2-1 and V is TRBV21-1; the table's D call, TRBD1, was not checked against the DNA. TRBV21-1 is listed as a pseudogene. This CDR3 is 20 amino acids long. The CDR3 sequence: CASSKRFLSSGTGSGNEQFF. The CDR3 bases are TGTGCCAGCAGCAAAAGATTCCTCTCTTCCGGGACAGGGAGTGGGAATGAGCAGTTCTTC.

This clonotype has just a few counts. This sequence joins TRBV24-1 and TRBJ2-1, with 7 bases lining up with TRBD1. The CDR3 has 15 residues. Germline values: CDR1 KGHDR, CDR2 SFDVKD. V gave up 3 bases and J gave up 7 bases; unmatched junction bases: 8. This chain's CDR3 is CATSDRGTAENEQFF. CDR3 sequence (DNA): TGTGCCACCAGTGATAGAGGGACAGCCGAGAATGAGCAGTTCTTC.

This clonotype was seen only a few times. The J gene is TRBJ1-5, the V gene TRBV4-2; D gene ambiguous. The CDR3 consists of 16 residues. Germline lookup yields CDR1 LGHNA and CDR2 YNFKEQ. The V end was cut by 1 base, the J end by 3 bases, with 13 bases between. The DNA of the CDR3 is TGTGCCAGCAGCCAAGTAGTGGCAGAATACAATCAGCCCCAGCATTTT. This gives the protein CASSQVVAEYNQPQHF.

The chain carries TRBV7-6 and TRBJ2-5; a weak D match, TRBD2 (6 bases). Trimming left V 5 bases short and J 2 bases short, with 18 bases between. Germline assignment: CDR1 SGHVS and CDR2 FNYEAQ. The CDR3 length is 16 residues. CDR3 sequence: CASSRSTEGGQETQYF. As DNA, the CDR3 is TGTGCCAGCAGCCGAAGCACGGAGGGCGGACAAGAGACCCAGTACTTC.